The sequence of this T cell receptor beta chain was determined in a study of blood T cell repertoires in COVID-19. Study-level information: The samples span acute and convalescent COVID-19 from the United States, Italy and Spain. Sample material is recorded as cDNA or gDNA derived from T cells, B-cell-depleted T cells, or PBMCs.

Methods used by the authors: Reference gene primer amplification gave estimated nucleated cell counts. Clones were sequenced by immunoSEQ multiplex PCR, and TCRdb holds only the in-frame ones, with some missing. Clonal size and the V and J genes are those of that table, whereas D and trimming came from the DNA. The data show about 200,000 clones, 85% to 90% seen once. From germline, CDR1 is LNHDA and CDR2 SQIVND (reference sequence). V lost 10 bases to trimming and J lost 3 bases; unmatched junction nucleotides: 17. The CDR3 length is 16 residues. The TCR was taken from a man aged 55 to 70 with acute or convalescent COVID-19. Sequenced material: peripheral blood. J is TRBJ2-7 and V is TRBV19, with 8 bases lining up with TRBD1. CDR3 residues: CATRSAAGTGIYEQYF. In DNA form, the CDR3 reads TGTGCCACCCGATCCGCCGCGGGGACAGGAATCTACGAGCAGTACTTC.